The 19 T cell receptor beta chains below all came from one sample that was sequenced in a study of blood T cell repertoires in COVID-19. Assay used: immunoSEQ multiplex PCR; TCRdb lists only in-frame clones, some missing. The profile shows 200,000 to 300,000 clones, about 83% of them singletons. Sequences were obtained from peripheral blood. The receptors here all came from a man aged 50-60 years with acute or convalescent COVID-19.

This rearrangement joins TRBV2 to TRBJ1-1; 10 positions agree with TRBD1. CDR1 and CDR2 (germline): SNHLY, FYNNEI. V shed 8 bases and J 4 bases; nucleotides not matched to a gene: 4. The CDR3 covers 13 residues. CDR3 DNA: TGTGCCAGCGGACAGGGGGGTGGCACTGAAGCTTTCTTT. Translated, it gives CASGQGGGTEAFF.

V gene TRBV27 combines with J gene TRBJ2-7; TRBD1 is a possible D gene (6 bases). Germline CDR1 MNHEY, CDR2 SMNVEV (reference sequence). The CDR3 is 15 amino acids. The germline V and J ends were trimmed by 4 bases and 6 bases, with 19 bases remaining between them. In DNA form, the CDR3 reads TGTGCCAGCAGTTCCCTACCGCGAGGGGGTCGCGAGCAGTACTTC. Translating gives CASSSLPRGGREQYF.

This chain links TRBV5-1 with TRBJ2-1; 9 bases fit TRBD1. Per germline, CDR1 SGHRS and CDR2 YFSETQ. J gave up 3 bases and V 0 bases, and 7 bases lay outside the gene matches. This CDR3 is built from 17 residues. The CDR3 is CASSLEGTGSYYNEQFF. CDR3 in DNA: TGCGCCAGCAGCTTGGAGGGGACAGGGAGCTACTACAATGAGCAGTTCTTC.

This clone occurred a few times. The chain couples TRBV12-5 to TRBJ1-2; 9 positions agree with TRBD1. After removal of 6 bases from V and 8 bases from J, the junction contained 1 base not matched to a gene. Germline V gene sequence: CDR1 LGHNT, CDR2 FRNRAP. The CDR3 runs 11 residues. Here the CDR3 reads CASGDRGGYTF. In nucleotides, the CDR3 is TGTGCTAGTGGGGACAGGGGCGGCTACACCTTC.

V usage is TRBV2 and J usage is TRBJ1-2; weak D call: TRBD1 (5 bases). Trimming removed 8 bases from V and 8 bases from J, with 21 bases in between. The CDR3 is made up of 14 amino acids. From germline, CDR1 is SNHLY and CDR2 FYNNEI. CDR3 sequence reads: CASVGTGGMVGYTF. The CDR3 coding sequence is TGTGCCAGCGTGGGGACGGGAGGAATGGTGGGCTACACCTTC.

The chain uses TRBV11-2 and TRBJ2-5; possibly TRBD2 for D (5 bases). CDR1 is SGHAT, CDR2 FQNNGV, per germline. CDR3 length: 15 residues. Trimming removed 3 bases from V and 1 base from J, with 12 bases in between. CDR3 nucleotides: TGTGCCAGCAGCTTCACCGGACTGCTCCAAGAGACCCAGTACTTC. The encoded protein is CASSFTGLLQETQYF.

J is TRBJ1-2 and V is TRBV19; D is perhaps TRBD1 (5 bases). The ends were cut back, 3 bases at V and 4 bases at J, with 15 bases in the middle. CDR3 length: 15 amino acids. Looked up from germline, CDR1 is LNHDA and CDR2 is SQIVND (reference sequence). CDR3 DNA: TGTGCCAGTAGTATGGGGCCTCCGGGCGGCTATGGCTACACCTTC. Protein product: CASSMGPPGGYGYTF.

The V gene is TRBV11-2, the J gene TRBJ1-3; D remains ambiguous. Trimming stripped 0 bases from V and 4 bases from J, with 7 bases between. Germline loops: CDR1 SGHAT, CDR2 FQNNGV. This CDR3 spans 14 amino acids. The CDR3 DNA follows: TGTGCCAGCAGCTTAGATCTAGGAGGAAACACCATATATTTT. This codes for CASSLDLGGNTIYF.

CDR3 loop: CASRHKGGLAKNIQYF. CDR3 sequence (DNA): TGTGCCAGTAGACACAAAGGGGGATTAGCCAAAAACATTCAGTACTTC. The chain carries TRBV19 and TRBJ2-4; D is possibly TRBD1 (6 bases). The CDR3 loop spans 16 amino acids. From germline, CDR1 is LNHDA and CDR2 SQIVND (reference sequence). Trimming cost V 6 bases and J 0 bases, with 15 bases left between them. Filled out from reference TRBV19 and TRBJ2-4, the complete variable domain reads DGGITQSPKYLFRKEGQNVTLSCEQNLNHDAMYWYRQDPGQGLRLIYYSQIVNDFQKGDIAEGYSVSREKKESFPLTVTSAQKNPTAFYLCASRHKGGLAKNIQYFGAGTRLSVL.

This clone appeared a few times. V and J are TRBV30 and TRBJ1-1, with TRBD1 identical over 7 bases. The CDR3 has 15 amino acids. V lost 0 bases to trimming and J lost 1 base; unmatched junction nucleotides: 5. Germline loops: CDR1 GTSNPN, CDR2 SVGIG (reference sequence). In DNA form, the CDR3 reads TGTGCCTGGAGTGTACACCCAGGGGGGAACACTGAAGCTTTCTTT. It encodes CAWSVHPGGNTEAFF. Full variable domain (outside the CDR3, taken from reference TRBV30 and TRBJ1-1): SQTIHQWPATLVQPVGSPLSLECTVEGTSNPNLYWYRQAAGRGLQLLFYSVGIGQISSEVPQNLSASRPQDRQFILSSKKLLLSDSGFYLCAWSVHPGGNTEAFFGQGTRLTVV.

The chain's CDR3 is CASTTVSTDTQYF. Here the CDR3 DNA reads TGTGCCAGCACGACAGTTAGCACAGATACGCAGTATTTT. The chain has TRBV6-5 and TRBJ2-3; D might be TRBD1 (5 bases). Looked up from germline, CDR1 is MNHEY and CDR2 is SVGAGI. The CDR3 extends over 13 amino acids. The ends were cut back, 7 bases at V and 0 bases at J, with 8 bases in the middle.

The V gene is TRBV18, the J gene TRBJ1-6; 10 bases are shared with TRBD1. Per the germline V gene, CDR1 is KGHSH and CDR2 is LQKENI. The CDR3 runs to 15 residues. V lost 5 bases, J lost 9 bases, and 7 bases stayed unmatched. CDR3 DNA sequence: TGTGCCAGCTCATCGACAGGGGGCGCGGGTTCACCCCTCCACTTT. This translates into CASSSTGGAGSPLHF.

This clone was observed a single time. The chain carries TRBV5-1 and TRBJ1-2; TRBD1 might be the D (5 bases). CDR1 and CDR2 from the germline V gene are SGHRS and YFSETQ. V lost 0 bases, J lost 1 base, and 13 bases lay in between. This CDR3 is built from 16 residues. CDR3 loop: CASSLDRGTSNYGYTF. CDR3 nucleotide sequence: TGCGCCAGCAGCTTGGATCGCGGGACGAGTAACTATGGCTACACCTTC.

A few counts support this clone. The CDR3: CASSTVQGASNEKLFF. The DNA for the CDR3 is TGTGCCAGTAGTACCGTACAGGGGGCGTCTAATGAAAAACTGTTTTTT. This chain joins TRBV19 and TRBJ1-4; 9 nucleotides line up with TRBD1. The CDR3 has 16 amino acids. CDR1 is LNHDA and CDR2 is SQIVND in the germline V gene (reference sequence). V dropped 4 bases and J dropped 3; count of bases not matched to a gene: 6.

This clone was counted only a few times. The V call is TRBV9, the J call TRBJ2-7, with 10 positions matching TRBD2. V lost 1 base and J lost 5; bases outside the gene matches: 9. The CDR3 totals 16 residues. Germline-derived CDR1 and CDR2 are SGDLS and YYNGEE. CDR3 amino acids: CASSVLPSGRFDEQYF. DNA for the CDR3: TGTGCCAGCAGCGTACTCCCTAGCGGGAGATTTGACGAGCAGTACTTC.

The chain has TRBV5-1 and TRBJ2-1; TRBD1 might be the D (5 bases). The CDR3 has 15 residues. Germline V gene lookup returns CDR1 SGHRS and CDR2 YFSETQ. V was shortened by 0 bases and J by 2 bases, with 9 bases between the two germline ends. In DNA, the CDR3 is TGCGCCAGCAGCTTGGTAGGGGTAACCTACAATGAGCAGTTCTTC. Translated, it gives CASSLVGVTYNEQFF.

This chain connects TRBV24-1 to TRBJ2-3, with D possibly matching TRBD1 (5 bases). The CDR3 length is 16 residues. Trimming left V 1 base short and J 0 bases short, with 10 bases between. Germline V lookup: CDR1 KGHDR, CDR2 SFDVKD. The CDR3 region has the DNA TGTGCCACCAGTGATTTAGGCAGGGATAGCACAGATACGCAGTATTTT. It translates to CATSDLGRDSTDTQYF.

In DNA form, the CDR3 reads TGTGCCAGCAGCTTAAGGGTAGGAGGGATCTCTGGGGCCAACGTCCTGACTTTC. It specifies CASSLRVGGISGANVLTF. The V gene is TRBV7-9, the J gene TRBJ2-6, with D possibly TRBD2 on 6 matching bases. Trimming left V 2 bases short and J 0 bases short, with 14 bases between. Germline CDR1 is SEHNR and CDR2 is FQNEAQ (reference sequence). The CDR3 is made up of 18 amino acids.

The chain has TRBV5-4 and TRBJ2-7; perhaps TRBD2 as D (5 bases). CDR1 is SGHNT, CDR2 YYREEE, per germline (reference sequence). The CDR3 is made up of 13 amino acids. Trimming shortened V by 0 bases and J by 8 bases, and 12 bases separated the two germline ends. In nucleotides, the CDR3 is TGTGCCAGCAGCTTGGAATCTAGCACTCAGCAGTACTTC. Protein sequence: CASSLESSTQQYF.